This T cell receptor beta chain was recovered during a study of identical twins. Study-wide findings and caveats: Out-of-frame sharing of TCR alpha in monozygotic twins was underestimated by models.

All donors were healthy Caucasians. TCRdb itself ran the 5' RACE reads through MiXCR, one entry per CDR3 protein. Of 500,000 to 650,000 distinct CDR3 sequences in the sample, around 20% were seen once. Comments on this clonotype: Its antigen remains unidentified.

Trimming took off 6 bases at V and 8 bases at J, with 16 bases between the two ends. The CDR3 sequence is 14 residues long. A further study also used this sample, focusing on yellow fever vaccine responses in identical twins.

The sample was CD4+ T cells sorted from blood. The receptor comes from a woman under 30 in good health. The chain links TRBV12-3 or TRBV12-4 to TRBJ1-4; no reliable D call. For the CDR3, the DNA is TGTGCCAGCAGCCCCTCGCACTGGGAAGAAAAACTGTTTTTT. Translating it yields CASSPSHWEEKLFF.